This T cell receptor (beta chain) is from a study of blood T cell repertoires in COVID-19. Trimming left V 4 bases short and J 0 bases short, with 18 bases between. From germline, CDR1 is KGHSH and CDR2 LQKENI. CDR3 size: 17 residues. Profiled with immunoSEQ multiplex PCR; TCRdb holds only in-frame clones, not every one. This sample has 70,000 to 85,000 clones; roughly 90% occur once, and the top ten carry around 4.7%. This clone has just one count. The material sequenced was peripheral blood. This chain connects TRBV18 to TRBJ1-2; no clear D. This TCR was sampled from a woman aged 55-70 years with active COVID-19. CDR3 bases: TGTGCCAGCTCACGGCTCCCTCGGGTCGAAGCTAACTATGGCTACACCTTC. Protein: CASSRLPRVEANYGYTF.